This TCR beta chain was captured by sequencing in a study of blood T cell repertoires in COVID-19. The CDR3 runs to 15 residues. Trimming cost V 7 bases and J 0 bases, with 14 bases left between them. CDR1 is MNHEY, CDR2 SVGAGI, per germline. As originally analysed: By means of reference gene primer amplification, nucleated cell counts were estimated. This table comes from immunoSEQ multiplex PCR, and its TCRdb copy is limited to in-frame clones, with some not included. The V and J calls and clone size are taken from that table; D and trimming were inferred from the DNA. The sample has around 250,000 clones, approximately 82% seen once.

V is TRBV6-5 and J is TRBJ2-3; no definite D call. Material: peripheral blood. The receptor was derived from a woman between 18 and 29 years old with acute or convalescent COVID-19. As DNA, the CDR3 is TGTGCCAGCAAACGAGCGCAATCTAGCACAGATACGCAGTATTTT. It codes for CASKRAQSSTDTQYF.